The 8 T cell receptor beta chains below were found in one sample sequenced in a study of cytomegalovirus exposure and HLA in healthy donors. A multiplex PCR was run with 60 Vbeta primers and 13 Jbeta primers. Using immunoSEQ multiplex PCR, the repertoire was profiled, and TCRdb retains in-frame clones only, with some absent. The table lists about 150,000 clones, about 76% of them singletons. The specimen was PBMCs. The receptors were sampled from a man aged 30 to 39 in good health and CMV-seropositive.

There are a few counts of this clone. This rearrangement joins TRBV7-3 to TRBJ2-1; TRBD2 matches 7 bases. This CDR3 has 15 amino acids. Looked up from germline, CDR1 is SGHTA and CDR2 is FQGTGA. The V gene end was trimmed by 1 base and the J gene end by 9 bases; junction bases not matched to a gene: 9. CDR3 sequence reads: CASSLIYGGRSEQFF. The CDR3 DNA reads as TGTGCCAGCAGCTTAATATACGGCGGGAGAAGTGAGCAGTTCTTC. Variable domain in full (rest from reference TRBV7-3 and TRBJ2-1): GAGVSQTPSNKVTEKGKYVELRCDPISGHTALYWYRQSLGQGPEFLIYFQGTGAADDSGLPNDRFFAVRPEGSVSTLKIQRTERGDSAVYLCASSLIYGGRSEQFFGPGTRLTVL.

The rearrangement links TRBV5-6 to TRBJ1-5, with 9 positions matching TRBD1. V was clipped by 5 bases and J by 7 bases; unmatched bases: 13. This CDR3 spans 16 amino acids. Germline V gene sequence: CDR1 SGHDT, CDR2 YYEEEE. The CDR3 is CASSLSDRGWMQPQHF. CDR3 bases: TGTGCCAGCAGTCTCTCGGACAGGGGATGGATGCAGCCCCAGCATTTT.

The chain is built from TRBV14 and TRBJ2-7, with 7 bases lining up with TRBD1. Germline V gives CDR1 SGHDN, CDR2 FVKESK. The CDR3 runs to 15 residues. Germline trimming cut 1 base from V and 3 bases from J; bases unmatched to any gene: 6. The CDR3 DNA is TGTGCCAGCAGCCAAGGGCAGGGGGTTATCTACGAGCAGTACTTC. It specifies CASSQGQGVIYEQYF.

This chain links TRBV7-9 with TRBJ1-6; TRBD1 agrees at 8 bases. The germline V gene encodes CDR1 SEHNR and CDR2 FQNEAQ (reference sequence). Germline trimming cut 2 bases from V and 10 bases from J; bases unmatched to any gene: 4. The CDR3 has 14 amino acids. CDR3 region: CASSLSGGYSPLHF. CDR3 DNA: TGTGCCAGCAGCTTATCAGGGGGCTACTCACCCCTCCACTTT.

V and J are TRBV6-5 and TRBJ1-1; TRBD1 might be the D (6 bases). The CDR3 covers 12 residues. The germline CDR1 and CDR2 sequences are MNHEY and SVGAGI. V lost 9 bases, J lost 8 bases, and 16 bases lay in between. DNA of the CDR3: TGTGCCAGTAGTGAACAGGGCTGGGAAGCTTTCTTT. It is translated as CASSEQGWEAFF.

CDR3 protein: CASSPRTGSSYEQYF. In DNA, the CDR3 is TGTGCCAGCTCACCACGGACAGGGAGCTCCTACGAGCAGTACTTC. The chain joins TRBV18 to TRBJ2-7; 8 bases map to TRBD1. This CDR3 contains 15 residues. Germline CDR1 and CDR2: KGHSH and LQKENI. V shed 1 base, J shed 0 bases, and the junction held 2 bases outside the gene matches. The whole variable domain, remainder taken from reference TRBV18 and TRBJ2-7, is NAGVMQNPRHLVRRRGQEARLRCSPMKGHSHVYWYRQLPEEGLKFMVYLQKENIIDESGMPKERFSAEFPKEGPSILRIQQVVRGDSAAYFCASSPRTGSSYEQYFGPGTRLTVT.

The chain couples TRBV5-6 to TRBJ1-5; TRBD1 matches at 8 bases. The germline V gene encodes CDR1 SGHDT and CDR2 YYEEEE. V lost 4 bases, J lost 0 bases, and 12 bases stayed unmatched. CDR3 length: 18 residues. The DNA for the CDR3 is TGTGCCAGCAGCCATGGACAGGGAGGGCTATATAGCAATCAGCCCCAGCATTTT. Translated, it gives CASSHGQGGLYSNQPQHF.

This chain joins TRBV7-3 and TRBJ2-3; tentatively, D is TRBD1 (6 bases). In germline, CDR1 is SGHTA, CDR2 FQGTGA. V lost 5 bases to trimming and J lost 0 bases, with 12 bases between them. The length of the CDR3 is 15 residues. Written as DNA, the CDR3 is TGTGCCAGCAGCCGGACAGTGACTAGCACAGATACGCAGTATTTT. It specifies CASSRTVTSTDTQYF.